The rows below give T cell receptor beta chains drawn from one sample of a study of shared clonotypes between healthy human individuals. Repertoires were generated with immunoSEQ multiplex PCR, while TCRdb's copy carries only in-frame clones and drops some. The sample carries roughly 380,000 clones, approximately 97% recorded once. The sequenced material came from memory CD8+ T cells sorted from blood. Source of these receptors: a man aged 25 to 40 in good health. Both conserved end residues are part of each CDR3. D genes are given only for firm matches. Some rows have no size entry. The others give once, few or many, or a class for an expanded clone.

clone size	V gene	J gene	D gene	CDR3 DNA	CDR3 protein
NA	TRBV6-6	TRBJ1-2	NA	TGTGCCAGCACTCCCGAGTCCAGGAACTCCGGCTACACCTTC	CASTPESRNSGYTF
once	TRBV29-1	TRBJ2-3	TRBD2	TGCAGCGTTGGGACTAGCGGCACAGATACGCAGTATTTT	CSVGTSGTDTQYF
NA	TRBV2	TRBJ1-3	NA	TGTGCCACCACCCCATTATATTTT	CATTPLYF
NA	TRBV4-1	TRBJ1-5	NA	TGCGCCAGCAGCCAAGAATGGGGCGATTGGAGTCAGCCCCAGCATTTT	CASSQEWGDWSQPQHF
NA	TRBV5-1	TRBJ1-1	NA	TGCGCCAGCAGCTTCAGGGTTGACACTGAAGCTTTCTTT	CASSFRVDTEAFF
once	TRBV28	TRBJ2-2	NA	TGTGCCAGCAGTTTATTTGGCTACACCGGGGAGCTGTTTTTT	CASSLFGYTGELFF
NA	TRBV30	TRBJ2-1	NA	TGTGCCTGGAGTACTACTTTGAGCTCCTACAATGAGCAGTTCTTC	CAWSTTLSSYNEQFF
NA	TRBV29-1	TRBJ2-2	NA	TGCAGCGTTGAAGCGATCACCGGGGAGCTGTTTTTT	CSVEAITGELFF
NA	TRBV6-5	TRBJ2-5	NA	TGTGCCGCCGGGGCGGCAGAGACCCAGTACTTC	CAAGAAETQYF
NA	TRBV5-4	TRBJ2-2	NA	TGTGCCAGCAGCTCGCTAGAAACCGGGGAGCTGTTTTTT	CASSSLETGELFF
NA	TRBV6-1	TRBJ2-3	TRBD2	TGTGCCAGCAGTGAATATCCGGGAGGGCCCGGGGATACGCAGTATTTT	CASSEYPGGPGDTQYF
once	TRBV19	TRBJ1-5	TRBD1	TGTGCCAGTAGTGAGTGGGGACAGGGGAATAGTCAGCCCCAGCATTTT	CASSEWGQGNSQPQHF
NA	TRBV11-2	TRBJ2-1	TRBD2	TGTGCCAGCAGCTTAAATACACTCGGGCTAGCGGGGAACAATGAGCAGTTCTTC	CASSLNTLGLAGNNEQFF
NA	TRBV11-1	TRBJ1-1	NA	TGTGCCAGCAGCTTAGGACAGAGGAACACTGAAGCTTTCTTT	CASSLGQRNTEAFF
NA	TRBV27	TRBJ2-7	NA	TGTGCCAGCAGTTTACTTCGAGGAAGCGGCGAGCAGTACTTC	CASSLLRGSGEQYF
NA	TRBV5-1	TRBJ1-1	NA	TGCGCCAGCAGCTTTTCGCGGCGGTTTCGAACTGAAGCTTTCTTT	CASSFSRRFRTEAFF
few	TRBV28	TRBJ1-2	NA	TGTGCCAGCAGCGCCAGTGGCTATGGCTACACCTTC	CASSASGYGYTF
NA	TRBV6-5	TRBJ2-3	NA	TGTGCCAGCAGTTACTTAACTAGCACGCAGTATTTT	CASSYLTSTQYF
NA	TRBV7-2	TRBJ2-7	NA	TGTGCCAGCAGCCAGCGGTGGGGGCTGGAGCAGTACTTC	CASSQRWGLEQYF
once	TRBV10-3	TRBJ2-3	NA	TGTGCCATCACCGAGACAGCCACTTCTAGCACAGATACGCAGTATTTT	CAITETATSSTDTQYF
NA	TRBV5-1	TRBJ2-2	TRBD2	TGCGCCAGCAGCCCGAATCCGGGACTAGTTTCCGGGGAGCTGTTTTTT	CASSPNPGLVSGELFF
NA	TRBV7-9	TRBJ2-7	NA	TGTGCCAGCAGCTTAGGGGTCCAGGGCTACGAGCAGTACTTC	CASSLGVQGYEQYF
NA	TRBV28	TRBJ2-7	TRBD1	TGTGCCAGCAGAACCATGACAGGGGGGAACGAGCAGTACTTC	CASRTMTGGNEQYF
NA	TRBV28	TRBJ2-6	TRBD1	TGTGCCAGCATGGGACAGGGTAAGTCTGGGGCCAACGTCCTGACTTTC	CASMGQGKSGANVLTF
NA	TRBV9	TRBJ2-1	TRBD2	TGTGCCAGCAGCGTAGAAGCGGGAGGGCCTGACAATGAGCAGTTCTTC	CASSVEAGGPDNEQFF
NA	TRBV10-3	TRBJ2-1	TRBD1	TGTGCCATCGGGCGGACAGGGCCCACCAATGAGCAGTTCTTC	CAIGRTGPTNEQFF
NA	TRBV18	TRBJ1-1	NA	TGTGCCAGCCTAGACCCTTCGAACACTGAAGCTTTCTTT	CASLDPSNTEAFF
NA	TRBV5-4	TRBJ2-5	NA	TGTGCCAGCAGCTTGGCCAAAGGGGGCCAAGAGACCCAGTACTTC	CASSLAKGGQETQYF
NA	TRBV23-1	TRBJ2-4	TRBD1	TGCGCCAGCAGCATAGGGGACAGGGGGCGCGGTAAAAACATTCAGTACTTC	CASSIGDRGRGKNIQYF
NA	TRBV6-1	TRBJ2-1	TRBD2	TGTGCCAGCCGGGGGGGGTTAGGGAACAATGAGCAGTTCTTC	CASRGGLGNNEQFF
NA	TRBV19	TRBJ2-1	NA	TGTGCCAGTAGCCATGGAGGGGGCCAGTACAATGAGCAGTTCTTC	CASSHGGGQYNEQFF
NA	TRBV6-1	TRBJ2-7	TRBD2	TGTGCCAGCAGTGGGACTAGCGGGAGGGCCAGCTACGAGCAGTACTTC	CASSGTSGRASYEQYF
once	TRBV10-1	TRBJ2-2	TRBD2	TGCGCCAGCAGTGACCCCGGGACTAGGGGCGGCGGGGAGCTGTTTTTT	CASSDPGTRGGGELFF
NA	TRBV28	TRBJ1-3	NA	TGTGCCAGCAGTTTAGCAGGGCCTGGAAACACCATATATTTT	CASSLAGPGNTIYF
NA	TRBV5-1	TRBJ2-7	NA	TGCGCCAGCAGCTTGGAGGGGGAGCAGTACTTC	CASSLEGEQYF
NA	TRBV5-6	TRBJ2-7	TRBD1	TGTGCCAGCAGCTTGGCCCCACAGGGGCGCTTAGACGAGCAGTACTTC	CASSLAPQGRLDEQYF
NA	TRBV20-1	TRBJ2-7	NA	TGCAGTGCTTCTAGCTACGAGCAGTACTTC	CSASSYEQYF
NA	TRBV7-9	TRBJ2-6	NA	TGTGCCAGCAGCTTAGTAGTAGGGAGGCTCTCTGGGGCCAACGTCCTGACTTTC	CASSLVVGRLSGANVLTF
NA	TRBV5-4	TRBJ2-3	NA	TGTGCCAGCAGCCGGATCACAGATACGCAGTATTTT	CASSRITDTQYF
NA	TRBV5-6	TRBJ2-7	NA	TGTGCCAGCAGCTTTCGGTCTTATCAGGGCTTATCCTACGAGCAGTACTTC	CASSFRSYQGLSYEQYF
NA	TRBV10-1	TRBJ1-2	NA	TGCGCCAGCAGTGAGTCGACAGCTAACTATGGCTACACCTTC	CASSESTANYGYTF
NA	TRBV5-5	TRBJ2-2	TRBD1	TGTGCCAGCAGCCCTGGGATGGACAGGGGGCGTAGTGGCACCGGGGAGCTGTTTTTT	CASSPGMDRGRSGTGELFF
NA	TRBV7-9	TRBJ2-2	NA	TGTGCCAGCAGACTTACGACAGGAAAGAACACCGGGGAGCTGTTTTTT	CASRLTTGKNTGELFF